This T cell receptor beta chain stems from a study of regulatory dendritic cells for organ transplantation. This CDR3 has 15 residues. Germline V gene sequence: CDR1 LNHDA, CDR2 SQIVND (reference sequence). The V gene lost 7 bases and the J gene lost 0 bases, with 10 bases spanning the gap. Some clones are missing from TCRdb's copy, which holds only in-frame ones; the method was immunoSEQ multiplex PCR. The sample has about 30,000 clones, around nine tenths seen once. The source material was naive CD4+ T cells from blood. Described subset: CD45RA+ naive T cells. The source is a human donor in good health. The chain uses TRBV19 and TRBJ2-6; D gene uncertain. CDR3 amino acids: CASKRQFSGANVLTF. Here the CDR3 DNA reads TGTGCCAGTAAAAGGCAATTCTCTGGGGCCAACGTCCTGACTTTC.